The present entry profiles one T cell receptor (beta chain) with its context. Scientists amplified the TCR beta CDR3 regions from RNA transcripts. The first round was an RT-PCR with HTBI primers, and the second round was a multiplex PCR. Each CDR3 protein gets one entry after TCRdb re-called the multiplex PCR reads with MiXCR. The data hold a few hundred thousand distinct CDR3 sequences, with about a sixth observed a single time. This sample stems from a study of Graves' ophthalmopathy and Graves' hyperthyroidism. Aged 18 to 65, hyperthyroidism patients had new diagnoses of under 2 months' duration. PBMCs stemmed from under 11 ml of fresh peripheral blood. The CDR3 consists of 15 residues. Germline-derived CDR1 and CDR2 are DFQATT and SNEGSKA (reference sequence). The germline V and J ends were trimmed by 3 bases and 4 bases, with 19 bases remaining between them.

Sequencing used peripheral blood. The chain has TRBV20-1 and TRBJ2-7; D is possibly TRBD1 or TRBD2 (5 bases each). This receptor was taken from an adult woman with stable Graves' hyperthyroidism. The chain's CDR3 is CSASHSGHIGYEQYF. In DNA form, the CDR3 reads TGCAGTGCTAGTCACAGCGGACATATAGGGTACGAGCAGTACTTC.